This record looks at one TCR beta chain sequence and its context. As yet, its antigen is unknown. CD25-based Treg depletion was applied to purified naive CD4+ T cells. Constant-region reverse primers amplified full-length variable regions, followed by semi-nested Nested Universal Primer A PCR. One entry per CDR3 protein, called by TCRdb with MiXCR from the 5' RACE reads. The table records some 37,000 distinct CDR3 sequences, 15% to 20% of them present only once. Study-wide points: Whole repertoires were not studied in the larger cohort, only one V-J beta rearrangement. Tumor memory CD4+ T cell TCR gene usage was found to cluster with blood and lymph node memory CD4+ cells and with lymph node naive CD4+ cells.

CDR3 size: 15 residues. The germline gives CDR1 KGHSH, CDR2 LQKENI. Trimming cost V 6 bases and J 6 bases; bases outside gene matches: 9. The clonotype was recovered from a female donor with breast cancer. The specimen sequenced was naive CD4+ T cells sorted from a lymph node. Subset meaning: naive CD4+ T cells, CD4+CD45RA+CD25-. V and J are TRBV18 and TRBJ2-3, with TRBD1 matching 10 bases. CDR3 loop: CASSPDRGYTDTQYF. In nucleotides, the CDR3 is TGTGCCAGCTCGCCGGACAGGGGGTACACCGATACGCAGTATTTT.